This entry lists 22 T cell receptor beta chains sequenced from one sample in a study of CD8 T cells in Susac syndrome. Random hexamers served to reverse transcribe roughly 0.5 to 1 ug RNA. TCRdb re-derived calls from the immunoSEQ multiplex PCR reads in MiXCR, one entry per CDR3 protein. Of roughly 60,000 distinct CDR3 sequences listed, more than 90% are singletons. Sequenced material: CD8+ T cells from PBMCs. Receptor source: a human donor in good health.

The chain recombines TRBV11-1 with TRBJ2-5; no reliable D call. The ends were cut back, 7 bases at V and 5 bases at J, with 11 bases in the middle. The CDR3 covers 12 residues. The germline V gene encodes CDR1 SGHAT and CDR2 FQDESV (reference sequence). The CDR3 spells CASTREGETQYF. The DNA for the CDR3 is TGTGCCAGCACTAGGGAAGGGGAGACCCAGTACTTC.

This chain connects TRBV5-1 to TRBJ1-1; 8 bases agree with TRBD1. V was pared by 4 bases and J by 2 bases, with 7 bases of the junction left unmatched. Germline CDR1 and CDR2: SGHRS and YFSETQ. The CDR3 spans 15 residues. Here the CDR3 reads CASSAGQGLNTEAFF. CDR3 in DNA: TGCGCCAGCAGCGCCGGACAGGGCCTTAACACTGAAGCTTTCTTT. Drawing the rest from reference TRBV5-1 and TRBJ1-1, the complete variable domain is KAGVTQTPRYLIKTRGQQVTLSCSPISGHRSVSWYQQTPGQGLQFLFEYFSETQRNKGNFPGRFSGRQFSNSRSEMNVSTLELGDSALYLCASSAGQGLNTEAFFGQGTRLTVV.

The chain uses TRBV12-3 or TRBV12-4 and TRBJ2-1; TRBD1 agrees at 11 bases. J lost 15 bases, V lost 4 bases, and 8 bases had no gene match. The CDR3 contains 13 residues. The CDR3 DNA sequence: TGTGCCAGCAGTTCCGGGACAGGGGGAGAGAGGTTCTTC. Amino acid sequence: CASSSGTGGERFF.

Concerning this clonotype itself: The junction does not match germline at one end; this may be a read error. V is TRBV12-5 and J is TRBJ1-1; unclear D gene. CDR1 and CDR2 (germline): LGHNT, FRNRAP. This CDR3 spans 13 amino acids. CDR3 residues: CASGFPGSTEVFF. CDR3 nucleotide sequence: TGTGCTAGTGGTTTCCCGGGAAGTACTGAAGTTTTCTTT.

The gene calls are TRBV6-5 and TRBJ1-5; D is ambiguous. Germline V gene lookup returns CDR1 MNHEY and CDR2 SVGAGI. V was clipped by 8 bases and J by 2 bases, with 10 bases between them. CDR3 size: 13 residues. The CDR3 DNA follows: TGTGCCAGCTCTGTGGGCCGCAATCAGCCCCAGCATTTT. It encodes CASSVGRNQPQHF.

The chain links TRBV5-1 to TRBJ1-4, with D maybe TRBD1 (5 bases). CDR3 length: 11 amino acids. V was pared by 6 bases and J by 6 bases, with 6 bases between. Germline V gives CDR1 SGHRS, CDR2 YFSETQ. The CDR3: CASKGHEKLFF. The CDR3 coding sequence is TGCGCCAGCAAGGGGCATGAAAAACTGTTTTTT.

This clonotype has more than one count but fewer than ten. The chain employs TRBV24-1 and TRBJ2-6; no firm D call. Germline values: CDR1 KGHDR, CDR2 SFDVKD. Trimming took off 8 bases at V and 3 bases at J, with 7 bases between the two ends. The CDR3 has 13 residues. Written as DNA, the CDR3 is TGTGCCACCACTCCTGGTGGGGCCAACGTCCTGACTTTC. This translates into CATTPGGANVLTF.

The chain combines TRBV29-1 with TRBJ1-4, with 8 positions matching TRBD1. This CDR3 is 14 amino acids long. V lost 4 bases, J lost 7 bases, and 8 bases stayed unmatched. CDR1 and CDR2 (germline): SQVTM, ANQGSEA. The CDR3 nucleotides read TGCAGCGTTGTTGTGACAGGGGAGGGTGAAAAACTGTTTTTT. Translating gives CSVVVTGEGEKLFF.

The J gene is TRBJ2-1, the V gene TRBV3-1; TRBD1 might be the D (6 bases). CDR1 and CDR2 (germline): LGHDT, YNNKEL (reference sequence). The V gene lost 2 bases and the J gene lost 2 bases, with 13 bases spanning the gap. The CDR3 contains 16 residues. The CDR3 is CASSQSGQLTYNEQFF. CDR3 sequence (DNA): TGTGCCAGCAGCCAATCGGGACAATTGACCTACAATGAGCAGTTCTTC.

The rearrangement joins TRBV13 to TRBJ1-2; D gene unclear. Trimming shortened V by 3 bases and J by 0 bases, and 11 bases separated the two germline ends. CDR1 is PRHDT, CDR2 FYEKMQ, per germline (reference sequence). This CDR3 spans 15 amino acids. As DNA, the CDR3 is TGTGCCAGCAGCTTCACCCGACAAGCTAACTATGGCTACACCTTC. Its protein product is CASSFTRQANYGYTF. Based on the CDR3 plus reference TRBV13 and TRBJ1-2, the full variable domain is AAGVIQSPRHLIKEKRETATLKCYPIPRHDTVYWYQQGPGQDPQFLISFYEKMQSDKGSIPDRFSAQQFSDYHSELNMSSLELGDSALYFCASSFTRQANYGYTFGSGTRLTVV.

The gene calls are TRBV27 and TRBJ2-1; D call uncertain. The germline gives CDR1 MNHEY, CDR2 SMNVEV (reference sequence). The CDR3 covers 12 residues. Deletions cut 3 bases from V and 7 bases from J, with 7 bases between. CDR3 residues: CASSFQGNEQFF. DNA of the CDR3: TGTGCCAGCAGTTTTCAAGGGAATGAGCAGTTCTTC.

This chain joins TRBV7-9 and TRBJ2-5, with 10 bases fitting TRBD2. The junction had 15 bases not matched to a gene; V was cut back by 2 bases and J by 9 bases. The germline CDR1 and CDR2 sequences are SEHNR and FQNEAQ (reference sequence). The CDR3 consists of 17 residues. CDR3 loop: CASSLTSSGGPTEAQYF. CDR3 DNA: TGTGCCAGCAGCTTAACGTCTAGCGGGGGACCAACCGAGGCCCAGTACTTC.

The gene calls are TRBV9 and TRBJ2-3; 11 positions match TRBD2. Germline CDR1 is SGDLS and CDR2 is YYNGEE. V was clipped by 2 bases and J by 2 bases; unmatched bases: 7. The CDR3 is 17 residues long. CDR3 DNA: TGTGCCAGCAGCGTGGGGGGGGGACTAGCGGCCACAGATACGCAGTATTTT. This gives the protein CASSVGGGLAATDTQYF.

The chain has TRBV27 and TRBJ1-6; 8 positions match TRBD1. CDR1 MNHEY and CDR2 SMNVEV come from the germline V gene (reference sequence). The CDR3 covers 13 residues. The V and J ends lost 6 bases and 10 bases, in that order; junction bases with no gene match: 5. The CDR3 DNA sequence: TGTGCCAGCAGCCCAGGGGGCGGCTCACCCCTCCACTTT. It is translated as CASSPGGGSPLHF.

V gene TRBV11-2 combines with J gene TRBJ2-5; D is tentatively TRBD1 or TRBD2 (5 bases each). Per the germline V gene, CDR1 is SGHAT and CDR2 is FQNNGV. The V end lost 4 bases, the J end lost 1 base, and 10 bases lay between the germline ends. This CDR3 has 14 residues. The CDR3 region is CASSWDPSQETQYF. CDR3 DNA sequence: TGTGCCAGCAGCTGGGACCCTTCCCAAGAGACCCAGTACTTC.

The V and J genes are TRBV2 and TRBJ2-3; D gene uncertain. V lost 1 base to trimming and J lost 2 bases, with 10 bases between them. Germline-derived CDR1 and CDR2 are SNHLY and FYNNEI. The CDR3 sequence is 15 residues long. The CDR3 sequence is CASSEGGSVTDTQYF. CDR3 sequence (DNA): TGTGCCAGCAGTGAAGGGGGTTCGGTCACAGATACGCAGTATTTT.

This rearrangement joins TRBV7-9 to TRBJ1-2, with 7 bases that match TRBD1. Germline V CDR1 and CDR2: SEHNR, FQNEAQ (reference sequence). The CDR3 is made up of 14 amino acids. The V gene end was trimmed by 8 bases and the J gene end by 9 bases; junction bases not matched to a gene: 15. This CDR3 is CASENQDRPWSYTF. The CDR3 bases are TGTGCCAGCGAAAACCAGGACAGGCCTTGGAGCTACACCTTC. The complete variable domain, with remaining parts taken from reference TRBV7-9 and TRBJ1-2, reads DTGVSQNPRHKITKRGQNVTFRCDPISEHNRLYWYRQTLGQGPEFLTYFQNEAQLEKSRLLSDRFSAERPKGSFSTLEIQRTEQGDSAMYLCASENQDRPWSYTFGSGTRLTVV.

The chain carries TRBV5-1 and TRBJ2-7, with D possibly matching TRBD1 (5 bases). The CDR3 has 16 residues. V lost 0 bases and J lost 3, with 16 bases in between. CDR1 and CDR2 from the germline V gene are SGHRS and YFSETQ. CDR3 sequence reads: CASSLGEQVFFYEQYF. CDR3 nucleotides: TGCGCCAGCAGCTTGGGTGAACAGGTTTTCTTCTACGAGCAGTACTTC.

The chain couples TRBV6-5 to TRBJ1-3, with 8 bases identical to TRBD1. This CDR3 comprises 19 residues. CDR1 and CDR2 (germline): MNHEY, SVGAGI. After removal of 3 bases from V and 1 base from J, the junction contained 14 bases not matched to a gene. This chain's CDR3 is CASSYSELDRVWSGNTIYF. CDR3 nucleotide sequence: TGTGCCAGCAGTTATTCAGAACTGGACAGGGTTTGGTCTGGAAACACCATATATTTT.

This clonotype was detected only once. V gene TRBV29-1 combines with J gene TRBJ2-3; either TRBD1 or TRBD2 may supply D (5 bases each). The CDR3 extends over 15 amino acids. V was cut by 4 bases and J by 0 bases, with 14 bases left in between. Per germline, CDR1 SQVTM and CDR2 ANQGSEA. DNA of the CDR3: TGCAGCGTTGTGCCGGGGCGGATTAGCACAGATACGCAGTATTTT. Encoded protein: CSVVPGRISTDTQYF.

A single count supports this clonotype. The chain combines TRBV2 with TRBJ1-2; 8 bases line up with TRBD1. J was trimmed by 8 bases and V by 11 bases; bases with no gene match: 10. Germline CDR1 and CDR2: SNHLY and FYNNEI. The CDR3 covers 12 residues. The CDR3 DNA reads as TGTGCCGGCGATGGACAGGGCGGAGGCTACACCTTC. Translating it yields CAGDGQGGGYTF.

The V and J genes are TRBV19 and TRBJ2-4; D is possibly TRBD2 (5 bases). V was cut by 7 bases and J by 6 bases, with 13 bases left in between. The CDR3 is 13 amino acids. Germline V gene sequence: CDR1 LNHDA, CDR2 SQIVND (reference sequence). The DNA of the CDR3 is TGTGCCAGTACCGAGGGATTTGGAAACATTCAGTACTTC. Protein product: CASTEGFGNIQYF.